Each of the 14 T cell receptor beta chains below was sequenced from the same sample in a study of cytomegalovirus exposure and HLA in healthy donors. Vbeta (60) and Jbeta (13) primers were used in the PCR. Data came from immunoSEQ multiplex PCR; TCRdb stores just in-frame clones and leaves some out. Of 140,000 or so clones listed, over 75% are singletons. The sequencing sample was made of PBMCs. The receptors were sampled from a woman in her twenties or thirties in good health and CMV-seronegative.

V is TRBV7-2 and J is TRBJ1-6; possible D gene TRBD1, 6 bases. Trimming removed 0 bases from V and 4 bases from J, with 7 bases in between. The CDR3 runs to 15 residues. The germline V gene encodes CDR1 SGHTA and CDR2 FQGNSA. The CDR3 coding sequence is TGTGCCAGCAGCTTAGCGGGACAATATAATTCACCCCTCCACTTT. Protein product: CASSLAGQYNSPLHF. The entire variable domain, with the rest obtained from reference TRBV7-2 and TRBJ1-6, is as follows: GAGVSQSPSNKVTEKGKDVELRCDPISGHTALYWYRQSLGQGLEFLIYFQGNSAPDKSGLPSDRFSAERTGGSVSTLTIQRTQQEDSAVYLCASSLAGQYNSPLHFGNGTRLTVT.

The rearrangement links TRBV2 to TRBJ2-7; 8 bases match TRBD2. Germline V gene lookup returns CDR1 SNHLY and CDR2 FYNNEI. The CDR3 contains 15 residues. The ends lost 4 bases at V and 0 bases at J; junction bases unmatched: 5. The CDR3: CASSVRAGASYEQYF. CDR3 in DNA: TGTGCCAGCAGTGTTCGAGCGGGAGCCTCCTACGAGCAGTACTTC.

V is TRBV5-1 and J is TRBJ1-5, with D unclear. V was cut by 0 bases and J by 1 base, with 5 bases left in between. Germline loops: CDR1 SGHRS, CDR2 YFSETQ. The CDR3 runs to 14 residues. As DNA, the CDR3 is TGCGCCAGCAGCTTGGGGGAGAGCAATCAGCCCCAGCATTTT. Protein product: CASSLGESNQPQHF.

CDR3 amino acids: CASSTGLAGGRETQYF. Here the CDR3 DNA reads TGTGCCAGCAGCACGGGACTAGCGGGGGGGCGAGAGACCCAGTACTTC. V is TRBV7-2 and J is TRBJ2-5; TRBD2 aligns across 16 bases. V lost 5 bases, J lost 4 bases, and 4 bases stayed unmatched. The CDR3 contains 16 residues. In germline, CDR1 is SGHTA, CDR2 FQGNSA. The full variable domain, with the rest looked up from reference TRBV7-2 and TRBJ2-5, is GAGVSQSPSNKVTEKGKDVELRCDPISGHTALYWYRQSLGQGLEFLIYFQGNSAPDKSGLPSDRFSAERTGGSVSTLTIQRTQQEDSAVYLCASSTGLAGGRETQYFGPGTRLLVL.

The rearrangement uses TRBV6-1 and TRBJ1-1; 7 bases match TRBD1. CDR3 length: 15 residues. With V trimmed by 7 bases and J by 2 bases, 10 bases remained unmatched. CDR1 and CDR2 from the germline V gene are MNHNS and SASEGT. The CDR3 region has the DNA TGTGCCAGCATTCCCCTAAACAGGGGAAACACTGAAGCTTTCTTT. It translates to CASIPLNRGNTEAFF.

V is TRBV7-8 and J is TRBJ1-1, with 8 bases identical to TRBD1. V gave up 5 bases and J gave up 11 bases; unmatched junction bases: 13. The CDR3 runs 14 residues. Germline CDR1 SGHVS, CDR2 FQNEAQ. DNA for the CDR3: TGTGCCAGCAGCAGATGGACAGGGAAGTTGAAGGCTTTCTTT. This gives the protein CASSRWTGKLKAFF.

The V call is TRBV11-2, the J call TRBJ2-5; 7 positions match TRBD1. The germline gives CDR1 SGHAT, CDR2 FQNNGV. V gave up 5 bases and J gave up 4 bases; unmatched junction bases: 7. CDR3 length: 14 residues. CDR3 loop: CASSNRGEGETQYF. In DNA form, the CDR3 reads TGTGCCAGCAGCAACAGGGGTGAAGGAGAGACCCAGTACTTC.

The gene calls are TRBV9 and TRBJ1-1; tentative D call: TRBD1 (6 bases). Germline V CDR1 and CDR2: SGDLS, YYNGEE. The germline V and J ends were trimmed by 0 bases and 0 bases, with 9 bases remaining between them. This CDR3 contains 15 residues. DNA of the CDR3: TGTGCCAGCAGCGTAGCGGGACAAATGAACACTGAAGCTTTCTTT. The encoded protein is CASSVAGQMNTEAFF. Complete variable domain (other parts from reference TRBV9 and TRBJ1-1): DSGVTQTPKHLITATGQRVTLRCSPRSGDLSVYWYQQSLDQGLQFLIQYYNGEERAKGNILERFSAQQFPDLHSELNLSSLELGDSALYFCASSVAGQMNTEAFFGQGTRLTVV.

The rearrangement uses TRBV28 and TRBJ1-5, with D maybe TRBD1 (5 bases). This CDR3 region has 13 residues. The V end lost 8 bases, the J end lost 3 bases, and 11 bases lay between the germline ends. Germline V gene lookup returns CDR1 MDHEN and CDR2 SYDVKM. CDR3 sequence reads: CASGAVNNQPQHF. CDR3 bases: TGTGCCAGCGGGGCGGTTAACAATCAGCCCCAGCATTTT.

V is TRBV19 and J is TRBJ1-5, with 9 bases lining up with TRBD1. CDR3 length: 15 residues. The junction had 2 bases not matched to a gene; V was cut back by 4 bases and J by 1 base. Germline lookup yields CDR1 LNHDA and CDR2 SQIVND (reference sequence). This chain's CDR3 is CASSKQGASNQPQHF. As DNA, the CDR3 is TGTGCCAGTAGTAAACAGGGGGCCAGCAATCAGCCCCAGCATTTT.

V usage is TRBV7-3 and J usage is TRBJ2-3; 10 bases are a match to TRBD2. Germline CDR1 and CDR2: SGHTA and FQGTGA. CDR3 length: 14 amino acids. V trimming: 5 bases; J trimming: 4 bases; junction bases outside the gene matches: 3. Written as DNA, the CDR3 is TGTGCCAGCAGCGAACTAGCGGGATCAGATACGCAGTATTTT. It is translated as CASSELAGSDTQYF.

The chain is built from TRBV29-1 and TRBJ2-7, with 12 nucleotides matching TRBD2. V was clipped by 6 bases and J by 1 base; unmatched bases: 4. Germline V gives CDR1 SQVTM, CDR2 ANQGSEA. CDR3 length equals 14 residues. The CDR3 nucleotides are TGCAGCGTCTCGGGACTAGCGGGTTCCTACGAGCAGTACTTC. It is translated as CSVSGLAGSYEQYF.

The chain has TRBV7-2 and TRBJ1-4, with D perhaps matching TRBD1 (6 bases). Per the germline V gene, CDR1 is SGHTA and CDR2 is FQGNSA. V was cut by 2 bases and J by 3 bases, with 10 bases left in between. The CDR3 contains 15 residues. The CDR3 nucleotides are TGTGCCAGCAGCTTACACGACAGGTCTAATGAAAAACTGTTTTTT. It is translated as CASSLHDRSNEKLFF.

This clone was seen more than once but under ten times. V gene TRBV6-5 combines with J gene TRBJ2-1; 9 bases agree with TRBD2. V was clipped by 7 bases and J by 10 bases; unmatched bases: 8. Germline V gives CDR1 MNHEY, CDR2 SVGAGI. The CDR3 is 13 residues long. CDR3 bases: TGTGCCAGCACCAATAGCGGGAGCGCGGAGCAGTTCTTC. It specifies CASTNSGSAEQFF.